Detailed here is one T cell receptor beta chain. The antigen is unknown. The sample originates from a study of cytomegalovirus exposure and HLA in healthy donors. General study points: Some highly shared sequence variants likely arose as a pipeline artifact. When a later analysis was performed, an Asian-associated ancestry cluster reportedly had fewer N-insertions than the approximately 700-donor mean.

Both 60 Vbeta primers and 13 Jbeta primers went into the PCR. Here immunoSEQ multiplex PCR was the method, and the copy in TCRdb shows in-frame clones only, minus some. The sample includes tens of thousands of clones, about 67% seen only once; the top ten take 6.3%. The TCR was taken from a man in his thirties or forties in good health and CMV-seronegative. Specimen: PBMCs.

The CDR3 nucleotides read TGTGCCAGCAGTATGGACAGGGGGCATGGCTACACCTTC. It yields the protein CASSMDRGHGYTF. The chain uses TRBV27 and TRBJ1-2, with 11 bases lining up with TRBD1. J lost 6 bases, V lost 5 bases, and 2 bases had no gene match. The CDR3 covers 13 residues. Per germline, CDR1 MNHEY and CDR2 SMNVEV (reference sequence).